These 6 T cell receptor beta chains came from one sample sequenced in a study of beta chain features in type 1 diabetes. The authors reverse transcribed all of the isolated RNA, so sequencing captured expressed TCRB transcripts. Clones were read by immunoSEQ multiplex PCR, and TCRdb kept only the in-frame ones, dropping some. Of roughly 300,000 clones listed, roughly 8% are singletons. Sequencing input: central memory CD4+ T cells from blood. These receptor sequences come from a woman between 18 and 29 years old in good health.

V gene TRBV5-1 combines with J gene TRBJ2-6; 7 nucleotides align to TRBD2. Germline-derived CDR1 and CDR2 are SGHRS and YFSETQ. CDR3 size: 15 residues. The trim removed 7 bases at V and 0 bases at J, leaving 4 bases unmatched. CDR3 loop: CASEGGVSGANVLTF. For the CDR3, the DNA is TGCGCCAGCGAGGGAGGGGTCTCTGGGGCCAACGTCCTGACTTTC. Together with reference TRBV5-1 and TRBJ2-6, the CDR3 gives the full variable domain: KAGVTQTPRYLIKTRGQQVTLSCSPISGHRSVSWYQQTPGQGLQFLFEYFSETQRNKGNFPGRFSGRQFSNSRSEMNVSTLELGDSALYLCASEGGVSGANVLTFGAGSRLTVL.

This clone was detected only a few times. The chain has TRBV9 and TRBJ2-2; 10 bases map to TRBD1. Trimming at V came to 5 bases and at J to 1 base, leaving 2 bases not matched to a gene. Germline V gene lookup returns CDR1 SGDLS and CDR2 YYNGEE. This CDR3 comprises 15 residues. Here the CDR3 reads CASRTGGGNTGELFF. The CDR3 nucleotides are TGTGCCAGCAGGACAGGGGGCGGGAACACCGGGGAGCTGTTTTTT.

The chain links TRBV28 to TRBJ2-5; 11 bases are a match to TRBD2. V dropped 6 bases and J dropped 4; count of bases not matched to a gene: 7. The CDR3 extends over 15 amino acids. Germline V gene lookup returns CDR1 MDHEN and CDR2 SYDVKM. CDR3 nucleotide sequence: TGTGCCAGCAGCCTACAACTAGCGGGAGTAGAGACCCAGTACTTC. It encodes CASSLQLAGVETQYF.

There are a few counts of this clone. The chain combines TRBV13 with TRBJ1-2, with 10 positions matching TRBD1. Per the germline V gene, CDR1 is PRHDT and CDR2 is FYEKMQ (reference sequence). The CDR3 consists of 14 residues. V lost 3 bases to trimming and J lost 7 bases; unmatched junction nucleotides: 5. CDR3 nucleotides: TGTGCCAGCAGCTTTGGGACAGGGGCTTTTGGCTACACCTTC. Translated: CASSFGTGAFGYTF.

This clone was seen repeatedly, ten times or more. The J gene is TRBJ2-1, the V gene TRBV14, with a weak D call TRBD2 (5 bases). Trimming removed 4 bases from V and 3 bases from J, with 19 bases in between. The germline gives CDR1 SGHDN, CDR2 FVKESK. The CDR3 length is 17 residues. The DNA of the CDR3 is TGTGCCAGCAGCCGCGATATGGCGGGTCGTTACTACAATGAGCAGTTCTTC. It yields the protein CASSRDMAGRYYNEQFF. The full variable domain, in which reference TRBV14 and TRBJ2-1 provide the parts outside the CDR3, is EAGVTQFPSHSVIEKGQTVTLRCDPISGHDNLYWYRRVMGKEIKFLLHFVKESKQDESGMPNNRFLAERTGGTYSTLKVQPAELEDSGVYFCASSRDMAGRYYNEQFFGPGTRLTVL.

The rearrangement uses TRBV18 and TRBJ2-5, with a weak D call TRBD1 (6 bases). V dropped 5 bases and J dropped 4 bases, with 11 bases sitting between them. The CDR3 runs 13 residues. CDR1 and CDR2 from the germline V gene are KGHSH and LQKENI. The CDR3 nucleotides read TGTGCCAGCTCAAGACAGGCGGGAGAGACCCAGTACTTC. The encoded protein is CASSRQAGETQYF.